A selection of T cell receptor beta chains follows, all from one sample in a study of T cells in Graves' hyperthyroidism and ophthalmopathy. Each CDR3 protein gets one entry after TCRdb re-called the multiplex PCR reads with MiXCR. This table has approximately 360,000 distinct CDR3 sequences, 25% appearing once. The sequenced material came from blood. The source is a man aged 50-60 years with Graves' hyperthyroidism. CDR3s include the opening cysteine and the closing phenylalanine or tryptophan. A D gene is named only where the DNA matches it firmly. The size entry is marked missing in some rows and otherwise reads once, few, many or a size class.

v_call: TRBV19
d_call: NA
clone_size: few
j_call: TRBJ1-2
cdr3_aa: CASSIDPTVDYGYTF
cdr3_nt: TGTGCCAGTAGTATAGATCCAACGGTAGACTATGGCTACACCTTC

v_call: TRBV5-1
d_call: NA
clone_size: NA
j_call: TRBJ1-1
cdr3_aa: CASAKGLNTEAFF
cdr3_nt: TGCGCCAGTGCTAAGGGGCTCAACACTGAAGCTTTCTTT

v_call: TRBV12-3/TRBV12-4
d_call: TRBD1
clone_size: many
j_call: TRBJ2-1
cdr3_aa: CASRETGGARDEQFF
cdr3_nt: TGTGCCAGCAGAGAAACAGGGGGAGCGAGGGATGAGCAGTTCTTC

v_call: TRBV7-3
d_call: TRBD1
clone_size: NA
j_call: TRBJ2-3
cdr3_aa: CASSPSPGQGTGVDF
cdr3_nt: TGTGCCAGCAGCCCTTCACCAGGCCAGGGGACAGGGGTGGATTTT

v_call: TRBV6-1
d_call: NA
clone_size: few
j_call: TRBJ1-3
cdr3_aa: CASRPGQGNTIYF
cdr3_nt: TGTGCCAGCAGACCCGGACAGGGAAACACCATATATTTT

v_call: TRBV20-1
d_call: NA
clone_size: few
j_call: TRBJ2-5
cdr3_aa: CSASRSEGETQYF
cdr3_nt: TGCAGTGCCTCTAGATCGGAGGGAGAGACCCAGTACTTC

v_call: TRBV10-3
d_call: TRBD2
clone_size: NA
j_call: TRBJ2-2
cdr3_aa: CAISRGGPGLAGNPNTGELFF
cdr3_nt: TGTGCCATCAGCCGAGGGGGGCCGGGACTAGCGGGGAATCCGAACACCGGGGAGCTGTTTTTT

v_call: TRBV20-1
d_call: NA
clone_size: few
j_call: TRBJ2-7
cdr3_aa: CSARSPSSYEQYF
cdr3_nt: TGCAGTGCTAGGTCTCCGAGCTCCTACGAGCAGTACTTC

v_call: TRBV12-3/TRBV12-4
d_call: TRBD2
clone_size: many
j_call: TRBJ2-3
cdr3_aa: CASSSFVRASGTDTQYF
cdr3_nt: TGTGCCAGCAGTTCATTTGTAAGGGCTAGCGGGACGGATACGCAGTATTTT

v_call: TRBV12-3/TRBV12-4
d_call: TRBD1
clone_size: many
j_call: TRBJ2-5
cdr3_aa: CASRDRGAQETQYF
cdr3_nt: TGTGCCAGCAGAGACAGGGGCGCTCAAGAGACCCAGTACTTC

v_call: TRBV2
d_call: TRBD1
clone_size: NA
j_call: TRBJ2-7
cdr3_aa: CASSEGQWEKQYF
cdr3_nt: TGTGCCAGCAGTGAGGGACAGTGGGAAAAGCAGTACTTC

v_call: TRBV27
d_call: TRBD2
clone_size: few
j_call: TRBJ2-1
cdr3_aa: CASSSGLVGRNEQFF
cdr3_nt: TGTGCCAGCAGTTCGGGACTAGTCGGTCGCAATGAGCAGTTCTTC

v_call: TRBV10-3
d_call: NA
clone_size: NA
j_call: TRBJ2-7
cdr3_aa: CAISEGRTTSSYEQYF
cdr3_nt: TGTGCCATCAGTGAGGGCCGGACCACCAGCTCCTACGAGCAGTACTTC

v_call: TRBV7-2
d_call: NA
clone_size: NA
j_call: TRBJ2-6
cdr3_aa: CASSPDPRGLSGANVLTF
cdr3_nt: TGTGCCAGCAGCCCAGATCCAAGGGGTTTGTCTGGGGCCAACGTCCTGACTTTC

v_call: TRBV6-1
d_call: NA
clone_size: NA
j_call: TRBJ1-2
cdr3_aa: CASSGGDYGYTF
cdr3_nt: TGTGCCAGCAGTGGGGGGGACTATGGCTACACCTTC

v_call: TRBV12-3/TRBV12-4
d_call: NA
clone_size: few
j_call: TRBJ2-3
cdr3_aa: CASSYITDTQYF
cdr3_nt: TGTGCCAGCAGTTACATCACAGATACGCAGTATTTT

v_call: TRBV28
d_call: NA
clone_size: few
j_call: TRBJ2-6
cdr3_aa: CASSLLTGANVLTF
cdr3_nt: TGTGCCAGCAGTTTATTGACCGGGGCCAACGTCCTGACTTTC

v_call: TRBV11-2
d_call: NA
clone_size: many
j_call: TRBJ1-4
cdr3_aa: CASSRRTNEKLFF
cdr3_nt: TGTGCCAGCAGCCGGAGGACTAATGAAAAACTGTTTTTT

v_call: TRBV5-1
d_call: TRBD1
clone_size: NA
j_call: TRBJ2-7
cdr3_aa: CASSQGTASEQYF
cdr3_nt: TGCGCCAGCAGCCAGGGGACAGCCAGCGAGCAGTACTTC

v_call: TRBV4-1
d_call: TRBD2
clone_size: few
j_call: TRBJ2-1
cdr3_aa: CASSQEGLGRSYNEQFF
cdr3_nt: TGCGCCAGCAGCCAAGAGGGACTAGGACGATCCTACAATGAGCAGTTCTTC

v_call: TRBV28
d_call: NA
clone_size: many
j_call: TRBJ1-2
cdr3_aa: CAIQGGANYGYTF
cdr3_nt: TGTGCCATCCAGGGCGGGGCCAACTATGGCTACACCTTC

v_call: TRBV28
d_call: NA
clone_size: many
j_call: TRBJ2-1
cdr3_aa: CASSMGGTFYNEQFF
cdr3_nt: TGTGCCAGCAGTATGGGGGGTACTTTCTACAATGAGCAGTTCTTC